The present TCR beta chain was sequenced within a study of liver allograft versus peripheral blood T cells. Looking at the study overall: Transplanted livers held T cell receptor repertoires, and these were compared with repertoires in recipients' peripheral blood.

From the reads, TCRdb called clonotypes with MiXCR, one entry per CDR3 protein. The table shows 15,000 or so distinct CDR3 sequences, with under 25% occurring only once. Sample share makes this clonotype medium-sized. The CDR3 runs 15 residues. V lost 0 bases and J lost 1, with 12 bases in between. Germline V gene lookup returns CDR1 SQVTM and CDR2 ANQGSEA. The clonotype originates from a human patient who had a liver transplant. The T cells may come from the graft donor. The chain joins TRBV29-1 to TRBJ1-1, with a possible D match to TRBD1 (5 bases). Here the CDR3 DNA reads TGCAGCGTTGAAGAGGGGGGGAGGGGGAACACTGAAGCTTTCTTT. As protein: CSVEEGGRGNTEAFF.